The sample holds a few counts of the clone carrying this T cell receptor beta chain. Its antigen is as yet unknown. This CDR3 has 12 amino acids. In germline, CDR1 is SGHTA, CDR2 FQGNSA. Trimming shortened V by 5 bases and J by 3 bases, and 8 bases separated the two germline ends. This specimen belongs to a study of T cell responses to AZD1222 COVID-19 vaccine. The overall study: Second doses were pooled across both intervals (about 4 or about 12 weeks).

General study points: Reportedly, nearly half of unique spike TCRs recognized epitopes outside B.1.351/B.1.1.7 mutations. Among AZD1222 vaccinees, only five or six were seropositive at baseline. Spike-specific TCR breadth and depth rose after two AZD1222 doses.

Some clones are missing from TCRdb's copy, which holds only in-frame ones; the method was immunoSEQ multiplex PCR. The profile shows around 100,000 clones, approximately 83% of them singletons. This TCR was recovered from an adult in good health. Material: peripheral blood, obtained on day 0 of AZD1222 vaccination. This sequence joins TRBV7-2 and TRBJ2-7; no clear D gene. CDR3 residues: CASSPGSYEQYF. Here the CDR3 DNA reads TGTGCCAGCAGCCCCGGCAGCTACGAGCAGTACTTC.